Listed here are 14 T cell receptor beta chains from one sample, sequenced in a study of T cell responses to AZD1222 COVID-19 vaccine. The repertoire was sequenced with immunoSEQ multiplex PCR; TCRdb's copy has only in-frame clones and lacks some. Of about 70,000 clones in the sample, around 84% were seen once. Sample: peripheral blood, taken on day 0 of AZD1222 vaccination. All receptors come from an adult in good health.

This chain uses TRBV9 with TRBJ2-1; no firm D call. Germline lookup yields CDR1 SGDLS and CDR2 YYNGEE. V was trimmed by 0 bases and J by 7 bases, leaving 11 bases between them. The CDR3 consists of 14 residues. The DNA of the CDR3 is TGTGCCAGCAGCGTAGCTCCTAGTCAGAATGAGCAGTTCTTC. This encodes CASSVAPSQNEQFF.

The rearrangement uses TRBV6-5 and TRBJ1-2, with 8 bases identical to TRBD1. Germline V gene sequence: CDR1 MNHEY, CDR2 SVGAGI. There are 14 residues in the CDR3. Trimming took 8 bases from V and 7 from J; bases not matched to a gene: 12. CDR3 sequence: CASRRSGQDSGYTF. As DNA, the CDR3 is TGTGCCAGCCGACGATCGGGACAGGATAGTGGCTACACCTTC.

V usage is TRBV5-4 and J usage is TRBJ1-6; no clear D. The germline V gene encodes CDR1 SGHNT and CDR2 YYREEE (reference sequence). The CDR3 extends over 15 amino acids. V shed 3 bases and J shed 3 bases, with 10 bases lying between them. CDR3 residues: CASSSRTNYNSPLHF. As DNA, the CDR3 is TGTGCCAGCAGCTCGCGTACCAACTATAATTCACCCCTCCACTTT.

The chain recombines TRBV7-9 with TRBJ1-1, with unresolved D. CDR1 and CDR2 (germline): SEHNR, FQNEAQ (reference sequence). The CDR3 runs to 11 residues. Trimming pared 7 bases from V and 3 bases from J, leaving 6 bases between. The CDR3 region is CASTRYTEAFF. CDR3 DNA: TGTGCCAGCACCCGTTACACTGAAGCTTTCTTT.

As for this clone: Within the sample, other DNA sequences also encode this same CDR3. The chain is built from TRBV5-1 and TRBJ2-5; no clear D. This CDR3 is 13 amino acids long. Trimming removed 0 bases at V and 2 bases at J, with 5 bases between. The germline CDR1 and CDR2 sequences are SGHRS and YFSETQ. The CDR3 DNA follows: TGCGCCAGCAGCTTGGACAGTCAAGAGACCCAGTACTTC. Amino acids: CASSLDSQETQYF.

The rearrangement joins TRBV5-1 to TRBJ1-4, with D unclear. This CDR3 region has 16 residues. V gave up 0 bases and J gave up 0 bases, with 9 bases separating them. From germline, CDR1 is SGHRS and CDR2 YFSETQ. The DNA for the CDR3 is TGCGCCAGCAGCTTGGGGACCCTAACAACTAATGAAAAACTGTTTTTT. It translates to CASSLGTLTTNEKLFF.

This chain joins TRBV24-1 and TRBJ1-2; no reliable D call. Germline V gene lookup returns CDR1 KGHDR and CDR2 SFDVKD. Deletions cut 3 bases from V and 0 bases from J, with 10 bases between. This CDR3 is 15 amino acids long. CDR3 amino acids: CATSDGPPANYGYTF. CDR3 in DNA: TGTGCCACCAGTGATGGGCCCCCAGCTAACTATGGCTACACCTTC.

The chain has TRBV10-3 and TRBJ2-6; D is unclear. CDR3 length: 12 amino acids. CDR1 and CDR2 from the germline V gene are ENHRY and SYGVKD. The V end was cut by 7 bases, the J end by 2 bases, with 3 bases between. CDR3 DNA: TGTGCCATCACCCCTGGGGCCAACGTCCTGACTTTC. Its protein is CAITPGANVLTF.

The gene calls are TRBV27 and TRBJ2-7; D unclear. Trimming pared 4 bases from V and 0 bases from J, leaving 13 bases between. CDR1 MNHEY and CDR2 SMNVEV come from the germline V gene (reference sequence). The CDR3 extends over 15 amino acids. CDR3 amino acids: CASSSPGRISYEQYF. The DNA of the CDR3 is TGTGCCAGCAGTTCCCCTGGTAGGATCTCCTACGAGCAGTACTTC.

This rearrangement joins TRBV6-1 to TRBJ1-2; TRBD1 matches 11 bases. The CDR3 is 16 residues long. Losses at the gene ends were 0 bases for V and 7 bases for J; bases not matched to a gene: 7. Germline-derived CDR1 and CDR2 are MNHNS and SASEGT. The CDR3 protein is CASSEAPGTGGFGYTF. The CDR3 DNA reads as TGTGCCAGCAGTGAAGCGCCCGGGACAGGGGGTTTTGGCTACACCTTC.

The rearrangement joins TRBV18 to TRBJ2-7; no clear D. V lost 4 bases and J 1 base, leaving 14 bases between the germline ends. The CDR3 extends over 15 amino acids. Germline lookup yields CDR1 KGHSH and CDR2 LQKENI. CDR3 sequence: CASSLGTQRSYEQYF. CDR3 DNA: TGTGCCAGCTCACTCGGCACACAACGGTCCTACGAGCAGTACTTC.

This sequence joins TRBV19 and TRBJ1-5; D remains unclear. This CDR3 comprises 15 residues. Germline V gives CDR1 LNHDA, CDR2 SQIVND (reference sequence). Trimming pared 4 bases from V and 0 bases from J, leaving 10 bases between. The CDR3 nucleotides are TGTGCCAGTAGTAGTAACGTTGGTAGCAATCAGCCCCAGCATTTT. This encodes CASSSNVGSNQPQHF.

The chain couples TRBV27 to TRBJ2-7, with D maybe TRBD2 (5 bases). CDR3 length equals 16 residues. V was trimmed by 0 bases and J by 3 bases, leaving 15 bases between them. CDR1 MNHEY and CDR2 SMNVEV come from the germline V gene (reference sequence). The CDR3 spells CASSLSLAYTRYEQYF. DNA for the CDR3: TGTGCCAGCAGTTTATCCTTAGCGTATACCCGCTACGAGCAGTACTTC.

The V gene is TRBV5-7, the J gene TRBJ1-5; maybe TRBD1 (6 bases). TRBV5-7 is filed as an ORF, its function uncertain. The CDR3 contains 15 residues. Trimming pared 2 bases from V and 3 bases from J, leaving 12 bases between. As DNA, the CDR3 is TGTGCCAGCAGCTTAACAGGGAGGAACAATCAGCCCCAGCATTTT. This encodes CASSLTGRNNQPQHF.